This T cell receptor beta chain was sequenced in a study of neoadjuvant anti-PD-1 for oral cavity cancer. Looking at the study overall: Patients without progression got a fourth dose around day 43.

The CDR3 covers 15 residues. V lost 6 bases to trimming and J lost 5 bases; unmatched junction nucleotides: 6. Germline V gene sequence: CDR1 MNHEY, CDR2 SVGAGI. Measured with immunoSEQ multiplex PCR; TCRdb has only the in-frame clones, and not every one. The sample includes more than 15,000 clones, 66% seen only once; the top ten take 2.8%. No culture or expansion preceded analysis of these blood cells. This clone appeared once. The TCR comes from a person between 35 and 79 years old with oral cavity squamous cell carcinoma. V gene TRBV6-5 combines with J gene TRBJ2-1, with 11 positions matching TRBD2. Sequencing was performed on PBMCs, taken before nivolumab (anti-PD-1) treatment. The CDR3 spells CASSLTSGSNNEQFF. In DNA form, the CDR3 reads TGTGCCAGCAGCCTTACTAGCGGGAGTAACAATGAGCAGTTCTTC.